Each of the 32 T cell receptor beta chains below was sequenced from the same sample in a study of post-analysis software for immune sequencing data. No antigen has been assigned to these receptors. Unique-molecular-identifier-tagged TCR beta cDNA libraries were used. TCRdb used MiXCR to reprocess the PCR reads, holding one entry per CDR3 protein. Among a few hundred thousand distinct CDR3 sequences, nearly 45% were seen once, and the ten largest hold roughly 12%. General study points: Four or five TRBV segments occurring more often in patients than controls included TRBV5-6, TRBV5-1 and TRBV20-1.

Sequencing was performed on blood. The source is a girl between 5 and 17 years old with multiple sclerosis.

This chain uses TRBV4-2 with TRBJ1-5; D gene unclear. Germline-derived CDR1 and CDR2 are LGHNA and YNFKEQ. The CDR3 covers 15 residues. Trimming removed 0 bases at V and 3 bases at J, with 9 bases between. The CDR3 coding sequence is TGTGCCAGCAGCCAAGAGGGAGGGAACAATCAGCCCCAGCATTTT. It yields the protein CASSQEGGNNQPQHF.

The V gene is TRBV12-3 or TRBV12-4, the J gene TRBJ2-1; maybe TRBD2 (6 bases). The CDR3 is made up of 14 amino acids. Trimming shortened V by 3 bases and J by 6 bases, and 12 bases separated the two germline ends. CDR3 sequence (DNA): TGTGCCAGCAGTTTGTCCGGGAGACTCAATGAGCAGTTCTTC. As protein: CASSLSGRLNEQFF.

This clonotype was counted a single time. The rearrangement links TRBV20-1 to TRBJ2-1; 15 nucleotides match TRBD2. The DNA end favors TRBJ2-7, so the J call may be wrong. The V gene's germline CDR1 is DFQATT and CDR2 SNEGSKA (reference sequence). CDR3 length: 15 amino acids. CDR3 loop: CSARGLAGGYNEQYF. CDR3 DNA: TGCAGTGCTAGGGGACTAGCGGGGGGCTACAATGAGCAGTACTTC.

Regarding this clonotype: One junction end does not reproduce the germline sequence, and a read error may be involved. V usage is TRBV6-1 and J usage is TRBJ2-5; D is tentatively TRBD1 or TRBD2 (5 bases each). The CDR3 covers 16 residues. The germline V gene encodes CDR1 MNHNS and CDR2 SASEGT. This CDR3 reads CASSPIRQRRGETRYF. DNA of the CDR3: TGTGCCAGCAGCCCAATCCGACAGAGAAGGGGAGAGACCCGGTACTTC.

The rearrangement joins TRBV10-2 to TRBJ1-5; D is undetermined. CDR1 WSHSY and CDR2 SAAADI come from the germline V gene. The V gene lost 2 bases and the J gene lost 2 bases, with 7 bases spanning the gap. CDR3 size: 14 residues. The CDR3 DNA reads TGCGCCAGCAGTGAGAGGCAGTGCAATCAGCCCCAGCATTTT. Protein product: CASSERQCNQPQHF.

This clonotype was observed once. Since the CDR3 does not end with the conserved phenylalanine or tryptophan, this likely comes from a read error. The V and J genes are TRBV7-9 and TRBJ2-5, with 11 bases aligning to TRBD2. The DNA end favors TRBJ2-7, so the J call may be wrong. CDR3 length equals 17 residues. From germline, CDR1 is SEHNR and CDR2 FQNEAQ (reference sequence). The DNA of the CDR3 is TGTGCCAGCAGCCCTAAAGTAGGGCTAGCGGGAGGCTACGAGCAGTACTAC. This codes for CASSPKVGLAGGYEQYY.

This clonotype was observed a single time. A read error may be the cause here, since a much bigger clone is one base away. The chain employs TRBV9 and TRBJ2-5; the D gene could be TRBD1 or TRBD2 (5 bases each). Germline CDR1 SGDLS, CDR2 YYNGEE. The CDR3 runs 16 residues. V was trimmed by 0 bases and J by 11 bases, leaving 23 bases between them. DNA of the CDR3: TGTGCCAGCAGCGTAGCTTCAGGGCTCGAGGGTTACGGGCAGTACTTC. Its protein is CASSVASGLEGYGQYF.

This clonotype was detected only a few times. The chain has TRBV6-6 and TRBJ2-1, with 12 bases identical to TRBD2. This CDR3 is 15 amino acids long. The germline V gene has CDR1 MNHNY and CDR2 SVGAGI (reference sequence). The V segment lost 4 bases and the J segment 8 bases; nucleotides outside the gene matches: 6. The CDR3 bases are TGTGCCAGCAGTTCCGGACTAGCGGGAAGGTATGAGCAGTTCTTC. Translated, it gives CASSSGLAGRYEQFF.

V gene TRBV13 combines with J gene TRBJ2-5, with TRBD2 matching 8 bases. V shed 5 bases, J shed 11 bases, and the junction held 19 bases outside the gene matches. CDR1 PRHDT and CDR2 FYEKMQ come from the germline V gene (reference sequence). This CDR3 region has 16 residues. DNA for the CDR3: TGTGCCAGCAGCCCTCGAGGGACTAGAGCCACTGGGGAGCAGTACTTC. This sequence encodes CASSPRGTRATGEQYF.

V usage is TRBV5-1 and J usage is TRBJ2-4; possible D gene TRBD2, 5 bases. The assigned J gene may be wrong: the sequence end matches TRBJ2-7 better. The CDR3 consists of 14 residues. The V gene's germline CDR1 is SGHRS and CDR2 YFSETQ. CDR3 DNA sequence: TGCGCCAGCAGCTTGCGCCTAGCCACCTACGAGCAGTACTTC. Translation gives CASSLRLATYEQYF.

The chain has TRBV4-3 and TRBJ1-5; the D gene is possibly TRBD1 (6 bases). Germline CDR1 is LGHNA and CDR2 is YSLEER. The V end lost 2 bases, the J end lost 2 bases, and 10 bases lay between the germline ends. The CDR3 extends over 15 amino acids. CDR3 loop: CASSQHREGNQPQHF. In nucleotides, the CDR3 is TGCGCCAGCAGCCAACACAGGGAGGGCAATCAGCCCCAGCATTTT.

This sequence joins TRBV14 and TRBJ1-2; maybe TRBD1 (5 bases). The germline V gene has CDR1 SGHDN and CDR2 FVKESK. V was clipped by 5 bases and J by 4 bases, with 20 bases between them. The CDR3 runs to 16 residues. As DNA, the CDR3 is TGTGCCAGCAGCAAACGGGACGCGGCAATCTCCTATGGCTACACCTTC. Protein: CASSKRDAAISYGYTF.

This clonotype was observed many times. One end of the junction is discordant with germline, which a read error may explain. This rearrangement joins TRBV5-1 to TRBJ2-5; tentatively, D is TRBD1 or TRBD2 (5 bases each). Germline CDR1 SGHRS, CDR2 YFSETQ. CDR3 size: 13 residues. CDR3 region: CASSLGGGETQYF. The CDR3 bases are TGTGCCAGCAGTTTAGGTGGGGGAGAGACCCAGTACTTC.

In DNA, the CDR3 is TGTGCCAGCAGTTTAGGGGGTTCTAGCGCCGGGGAGCTGTTTTTT. Translated, it gives CASSLGGSSAGELFF. This chain connects TRBV28 to TRBJ2-2; maybe TRBD2 (6 bases). Trimming took 2 bases from V and 6 from J, leaving 13 bases between them. Germline lookup yields CDR1 MDHEN and CDR2 SYDVKM. The CDR3 extends over 15 amino acids. Together with reference TRBV28 and TRBJ2-2, the CDR3 gives the full variable domain: DVKVTQSSRYLVKRTGEKVFLECVQDMDHENMFWYRQDPGLGLRLIYFSYDVKMKEKGDIPEGYSVSREKKERFSLILESASTNQTSMYLCASSLGGSSAGELFFGEGSRLTVL.

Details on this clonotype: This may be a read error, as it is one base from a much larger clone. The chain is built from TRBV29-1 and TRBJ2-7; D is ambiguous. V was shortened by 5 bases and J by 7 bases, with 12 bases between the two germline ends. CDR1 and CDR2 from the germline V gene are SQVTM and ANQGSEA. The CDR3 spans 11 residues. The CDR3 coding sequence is TGCAGCGTTAAGGCGAACAATGAGCAGTACTTC. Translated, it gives CSVKANNEQYF.

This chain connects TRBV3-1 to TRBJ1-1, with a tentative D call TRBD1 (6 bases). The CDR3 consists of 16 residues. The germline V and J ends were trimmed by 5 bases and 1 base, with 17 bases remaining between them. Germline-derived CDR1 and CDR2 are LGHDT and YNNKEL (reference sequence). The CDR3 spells CASSERFKDRNTEAFF. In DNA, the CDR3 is TGTGCCAGCAGCGAACGATTTAAGGACAGGAACACTGAAGCTTTCTTT.

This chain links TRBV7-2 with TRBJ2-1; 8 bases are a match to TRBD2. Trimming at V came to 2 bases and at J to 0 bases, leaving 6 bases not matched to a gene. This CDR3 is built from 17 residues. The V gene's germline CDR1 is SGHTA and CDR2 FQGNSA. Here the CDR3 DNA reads TGTGCCAGCAGCTTATTTCTCAGCGGGAGCTCCTACAATGAGCAGTTCTTC. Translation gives CASSLFLSGSSYNEQFF.

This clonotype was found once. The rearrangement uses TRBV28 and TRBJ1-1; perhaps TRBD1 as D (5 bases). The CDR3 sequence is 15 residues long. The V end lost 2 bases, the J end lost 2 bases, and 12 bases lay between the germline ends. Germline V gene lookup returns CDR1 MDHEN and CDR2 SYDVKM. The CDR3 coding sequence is TGTGCCAGCAGTTTAGGGGGGGTCTCCAACACTGAAGCTTTCTTT. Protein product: CASSLGGVSNTEAFF.

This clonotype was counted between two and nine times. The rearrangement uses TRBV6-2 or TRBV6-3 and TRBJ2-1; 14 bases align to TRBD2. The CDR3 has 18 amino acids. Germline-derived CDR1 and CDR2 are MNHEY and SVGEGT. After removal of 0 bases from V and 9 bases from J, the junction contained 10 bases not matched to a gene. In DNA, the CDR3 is TGTGCCAGCAGTTACTCGATGCTGACTAGCGGGAGGGTTAGTGAGCAGTTCTTC. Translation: CASSYSMLTSGRVSEQFF.

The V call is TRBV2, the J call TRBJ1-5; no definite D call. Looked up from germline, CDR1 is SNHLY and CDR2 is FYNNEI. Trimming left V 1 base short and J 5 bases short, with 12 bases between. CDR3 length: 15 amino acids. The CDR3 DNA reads TGTGCCAGCAGTGAAGGGGCTTCCACCGATCAGCCCCAGCATTTT. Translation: CASSEGASTDQPQHF.

CDR3 in amino acids: CASSSLARNTGELFF. The CDR3 region has the DNA TGTGCCAGCAGCTCCCTAGCGAGGAACACCGGGGAGCTGTTTTTT. The chain combines TRBV6-6 with TRBJ2-2, with D possibly being TRBD2 (6 bases). Germline V gene data show CDR1 as MNHNY and CDR2 as SVGAGI (reference sequence). Trimming took off 6 bases at V and 1 base at J, with 12 bases between the two ends. The length of the CDR3 is 15 residues.

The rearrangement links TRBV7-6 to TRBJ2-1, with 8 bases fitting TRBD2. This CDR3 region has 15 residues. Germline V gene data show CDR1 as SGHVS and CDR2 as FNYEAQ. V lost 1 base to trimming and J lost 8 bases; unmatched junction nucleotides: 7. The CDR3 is CASSLGPRGGDEQFF. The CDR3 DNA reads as TGTGCCAGCAGCTTAGGACCCCGGGGGGGCGATGAGCAGTTCTTC.

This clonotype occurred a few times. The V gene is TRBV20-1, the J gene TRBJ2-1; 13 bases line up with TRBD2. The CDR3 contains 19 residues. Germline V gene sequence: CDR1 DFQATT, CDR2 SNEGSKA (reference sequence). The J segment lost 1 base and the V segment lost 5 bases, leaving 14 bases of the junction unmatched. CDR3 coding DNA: TGCAGTGCTCCCGGAATGGGACTAGCGGGAACTACTTCCTACAATGAGCAGTTCTTC. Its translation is CSAPGMGLAGTTSYNEQFF.

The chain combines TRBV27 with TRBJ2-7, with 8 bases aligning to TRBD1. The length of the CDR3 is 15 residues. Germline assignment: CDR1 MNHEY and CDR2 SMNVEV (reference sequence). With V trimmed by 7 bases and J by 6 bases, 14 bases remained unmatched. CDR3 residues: CASTSSGSGGGEQYF. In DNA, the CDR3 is TGTGCCAGCACTTCATCCGGTTCAGGGGGCGGCGAGCAGTACTTC.

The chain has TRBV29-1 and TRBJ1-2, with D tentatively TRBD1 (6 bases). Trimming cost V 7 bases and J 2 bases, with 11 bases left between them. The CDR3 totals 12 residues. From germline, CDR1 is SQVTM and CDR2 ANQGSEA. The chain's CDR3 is CSGGGGNYGYTF. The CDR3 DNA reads TGCAGCGGTGGAGGGGGGAACTATGGCTACACCTTC. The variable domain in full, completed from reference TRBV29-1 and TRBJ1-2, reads SAVISQKPSRDICQRGTSLTIQCQVDSQVTMMFWYRQQPGQSLTLIATANQGSEATYESGFVIDKFPISRPNLTFSTLTVSNMSPEDSSIYLCSGGGGNYGYTFGSGTRLTVV.

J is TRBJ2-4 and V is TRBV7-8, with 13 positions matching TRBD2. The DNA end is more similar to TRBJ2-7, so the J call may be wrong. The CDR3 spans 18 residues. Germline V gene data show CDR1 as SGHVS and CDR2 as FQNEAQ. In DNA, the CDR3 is TGTGCCAGCAGCTTAGCGACGGGACTAGCGGGATCAACCTACGAGCAGTACTTC. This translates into CASSLATGLAGSTYEQYF.

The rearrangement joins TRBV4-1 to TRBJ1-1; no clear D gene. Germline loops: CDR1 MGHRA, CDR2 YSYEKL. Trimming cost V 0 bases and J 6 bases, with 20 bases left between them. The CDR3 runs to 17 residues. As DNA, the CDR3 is TGCGCCAGCAGCCAAGAAGGACGCGTGAACACCGTTTCTGAAGCTTTCTTT. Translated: CASSQEGRVNTVSEAFF.

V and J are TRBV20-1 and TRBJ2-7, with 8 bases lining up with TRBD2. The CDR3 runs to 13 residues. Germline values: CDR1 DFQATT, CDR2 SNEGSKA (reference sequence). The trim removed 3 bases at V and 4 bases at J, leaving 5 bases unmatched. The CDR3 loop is CSASPGTSYEQYF. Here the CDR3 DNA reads TGCAGTGCTAGCCCCGGGACTAGTTACGAGCAGTACTTC.

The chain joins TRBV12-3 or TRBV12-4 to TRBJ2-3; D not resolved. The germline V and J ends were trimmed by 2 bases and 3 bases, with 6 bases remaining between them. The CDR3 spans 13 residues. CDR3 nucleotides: TGTGCCAGCAGTTTATTTGGGACAGATACGCAGTATTTT. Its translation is CASSLFGTDTQYF.

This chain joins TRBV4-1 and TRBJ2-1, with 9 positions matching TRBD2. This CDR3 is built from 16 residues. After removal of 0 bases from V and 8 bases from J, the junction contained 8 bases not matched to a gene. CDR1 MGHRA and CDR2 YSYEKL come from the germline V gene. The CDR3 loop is CASSQENSGSWDEQFF. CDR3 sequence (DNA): TGCGCCAGCAGCCAAGAAAATAGCGGGAGTTGGGATGAGCAGTTCTTC.

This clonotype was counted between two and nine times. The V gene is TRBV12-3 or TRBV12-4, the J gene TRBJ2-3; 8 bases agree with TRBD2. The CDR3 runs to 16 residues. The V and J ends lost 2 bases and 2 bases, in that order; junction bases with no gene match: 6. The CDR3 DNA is TGTGCCAGCAGTTTACGGGGGGGAAACCCCACAGATACGCAGTATTTT. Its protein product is CASSLRGGNPTDTQYF.

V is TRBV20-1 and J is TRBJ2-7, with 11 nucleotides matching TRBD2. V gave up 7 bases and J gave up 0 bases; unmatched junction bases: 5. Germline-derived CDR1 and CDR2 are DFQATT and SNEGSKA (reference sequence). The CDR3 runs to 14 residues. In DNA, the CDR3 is TGCAGTGGCCTGACTAGCGGGATCTCCTACGAGCAGTACTTC. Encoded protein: CSGLTSGISYEQYF.